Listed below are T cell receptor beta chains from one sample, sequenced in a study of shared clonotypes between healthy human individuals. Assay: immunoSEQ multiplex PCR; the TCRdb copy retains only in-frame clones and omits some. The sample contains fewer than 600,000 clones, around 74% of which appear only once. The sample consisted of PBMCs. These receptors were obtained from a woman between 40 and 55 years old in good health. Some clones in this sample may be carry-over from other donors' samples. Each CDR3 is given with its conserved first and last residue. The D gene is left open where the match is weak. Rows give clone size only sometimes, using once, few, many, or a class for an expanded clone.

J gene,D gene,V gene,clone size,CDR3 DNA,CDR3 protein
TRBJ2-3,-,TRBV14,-,TGTGCCAGCAGTCGTAGACAGGCGGGGGATACGCAGTATTTT,CASSRRQAGDTQYF
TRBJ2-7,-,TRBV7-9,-,TGTGCCAGCAGCTTAGCCGGAGCTTACGAGCAGTACTTC,CASSLAGAYEQYF
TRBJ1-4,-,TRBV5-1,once,TGCGCCAGCAGCTTGGTGGGTTTAACTAATGAAAAACTGTTTTTT,CASSLVGLTNEKLFF
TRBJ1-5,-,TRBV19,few,TGTGCCAGTAGTATAGGGGTGTCGCCCCAGCATTTT,CASSIGVSPQHF
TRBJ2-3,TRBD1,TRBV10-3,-,TGTGCCATCAGTGAGCCGGACAGGCGAAGCACAGATACGCAGTATTTT,CAISEPDRRSTDTQYF
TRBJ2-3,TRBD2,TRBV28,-,TGTGCCAGCAGTCGCCCTAGCGGGAGGAGGACAGATACGCAGTATTTT,CASSRPSGRRTDTQYF
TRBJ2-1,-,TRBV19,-,TGTGCCAGTAGTATGACTGGCGGGGCCTACAATGAGCAGTTCTTC,CASSMTGGAYNEQFF
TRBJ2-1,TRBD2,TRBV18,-,TGTGCCAGCTCACCTCTAGCGGGAGTCTCCTACAATGAGCAGTTCTTC,CASSPLAGVSYNEQFF
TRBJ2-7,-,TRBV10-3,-,TGTGCCATCAGTGAGTCGCCTTCACTCCGATCAAACTGGGAGCAGTACTTC,CAISESPSLRSNWEQYF
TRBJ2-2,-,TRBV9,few,TGTGCCAGCAGCGTAGCTACGGTTTTAGCCGGGGAGCTGTTTTTT,CASSVATVLAGELFF
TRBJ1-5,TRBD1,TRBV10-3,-,TGTGCCATCAGTGTGACAGGGGATAGCAATCAGCCCCAGCATTTT,CAISVTGDSNQPQHF
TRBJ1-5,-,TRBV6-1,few,TGTGCCAGCCTGGACAATTCTCATCAGCCCCAGCATTTT,CASLDNSHQPQHF
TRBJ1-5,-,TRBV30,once,TGTGCCTGGAGTGTACCGGACTTCAATCAGCCCCAGCATTTT,CAWSVPDFNQPQHF
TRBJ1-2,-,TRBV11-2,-,TGTGCCAGCAGCTCAGCCCCAACTTGGGGCTACACCTTC,CASSSAPTWGYTF
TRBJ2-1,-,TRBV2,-,TGTGCCAGCAGTGAAAGGCAAGTGGATGAGCAGTTCTTC,CASSERQVDEQFF
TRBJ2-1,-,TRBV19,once,TGTGCCAGTAGTACCCCAGGGGAAGTCCGGAATGAGCAGTTCTTC,CASSTPGEVRNEQFF
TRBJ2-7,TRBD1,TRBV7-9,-,TGTGCCAGCAGTTTACAGGGGGCCCGGAATATCGAGCAGTACTTC,CASSLQGARNIEQYF
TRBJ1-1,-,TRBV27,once,TGTGCCAGCAGTCCCCCCCCGGGGGCTGAAGCTTTCTTT,CASSPPPGAEAFF
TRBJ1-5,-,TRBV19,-,TGTGCCAGTAGATCCCGTAGCGGAGCAGCTCAGCCCCAGCATTTT,CASRSRSGAAQPQHF
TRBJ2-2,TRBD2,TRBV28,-,TGTGCCAGCAGTTCTCGCCGGTCCGGGACTAAGTTGGCCGGGGAGCTGTTTTTT,CASSSRRSGTKLAGELFF
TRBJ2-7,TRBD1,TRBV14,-,TGTGCCAGCAGCCTCGGGACAGGGGGCCCAAGCTCCTACGAGCAGTACTTC,CASSLGTGGPSSYEQYF
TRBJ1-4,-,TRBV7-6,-,TGTGCCAGCAGTCCTAGGAATGAAAAACTGTTTTTT,CASSPRNEKLFF
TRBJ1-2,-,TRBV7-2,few,TGTGCCAGCAGCGCAGCCGACAGAACTAACTATGGCTACACCTTC,CASSAADRTNYGYTF
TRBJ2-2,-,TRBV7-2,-,TGTGCCAGCAGCCATAGCGGACCTAACACCGGGGAGCTGTTTTTT,CASSHSGPNTGELFF
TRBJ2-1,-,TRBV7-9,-,TGTGCCAGCAGCTTAGACCTCACCCGGGGCGGTGAGCAGTTCTTC,CASSLDLTRGGEQFF
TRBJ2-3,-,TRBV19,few,TGTGCCAGTACCCAAAGGGGGGATACGCAGTATTTT,CASTQRGDTQYF
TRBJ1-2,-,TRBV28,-,TGTGCCAGCATGACGCAGGGAAATGGCTACACCTTC,CASMTQGNGYTF
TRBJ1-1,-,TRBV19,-,TGTGCCAGTAGTATAGGTCGGGGGCTAGCTGAAGCTTTCTTT,CASSIGRGLAEAFF
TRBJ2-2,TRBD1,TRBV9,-,TGTGCCAGCAGCGTAGGGGACAGGAACACCGGGGAGCTGTTTTTT,CASSVGDRNTGELFF
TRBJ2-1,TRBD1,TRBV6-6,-,TGTGCCAGCAGTTACTCGCAGGGGGTCCCCTACAATGAGCAGTTCTTC,CASSYSQGVPYNEQFF
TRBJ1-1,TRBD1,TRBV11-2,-,TGTGCCAGCTGTCTTAGGGGACAGGGACTCACTACTGAAGCTTTCTTT,CASCLRGQGLTTEAFF
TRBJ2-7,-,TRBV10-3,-,TGTGCCATCAGCATGACCATACTCCCCGGGACACAGTCCCGGTATTACTTC,CAISMTILPGTQSRYYF
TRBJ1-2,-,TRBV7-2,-,TGTGCCAGCAGCTTAAACGGACAGCCCTATGGCTACACCTTC,CASSLNGQPYGYTF
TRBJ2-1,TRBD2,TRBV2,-,TGTGCCAGCGGGAGGGGTTTCGATGAGCAGTTCTTC,CASGRGFDEQFF
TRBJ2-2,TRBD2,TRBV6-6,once,TGTGCCAGCAGTTACTACGGGGGAGGGACGACCGGGGAGCTGTTTTTT,CASSYYGGGTTGELFF
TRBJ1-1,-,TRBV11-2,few,TGTGCCAGCAGCTTAGGTCGGGAGGTCACTGAAGCTTTCTTT,CASSLGREVTEAFF
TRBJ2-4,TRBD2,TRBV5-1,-,TGCGCCAGCAGCTTGGAGCCCGGGACTAGCCACTCCTTC,CASSLEPGTSHSF
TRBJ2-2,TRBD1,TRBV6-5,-,TGTGCCAGCAGTTACAGGGGGCTTAACGGGGAGCTGTTTTTT,CASSYRGLNGELFF
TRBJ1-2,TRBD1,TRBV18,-,TGTGCCAGCTCAACCGGGACAGACGACTATGTCTACACCTTC,CASSTGTDDYVYTF
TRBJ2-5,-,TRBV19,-,TGTGCCAGTAGTCCGGGGACCCAAGAGACCCAGTACTTC,CASSPGTQETQYF
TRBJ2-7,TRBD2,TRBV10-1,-,TGCGCCACCGCTTTAGCGGGAGACCACTACGAGCAGTACTTC,CATALAGDHYEQYF